This is a list of T cell receptor beta chains from one sample in a study of blood T cell repertoires in COVID-19. Assay used: immunoSEQ multiplex PCR; TCRdb lists only in-frame clones, some missing. Among about 110,000 clones, about 85% were seen once, and the ten largest hold 2.1%. Sequences were obtained from peripheral blood. These receptors were taken from a human donor in a cohort sampled during active COVID-19. The CDR3 runs from the conserved cysteine through the conserved F or W. A D gene is named only where the DNA matches it firmly. Expanded clones are given a class, and other clones once, few, many or no size at all.

V,J,size,D,DNA,CDR3
TRBV10-3,TRBJ2-2,-,TRBD2,TGTGCCATCAGAGGGACTAGCGGGGGCCCGAACACCGGGGAGCTGTTTTTT,CAIRGTSGGPNTGELFF
TRBV9,TRBJ2-3,-,TRBD2,TGTGCCAGCAGCGCCCGGACTAGCGGGCTGAACACAGATACGCAGTATTTT,CASSARTSGLNTDTQYF
TRBV6-6,TRBJ1-5,-,TRBD1,TGTGCCAGCAGTTACCCGCCCTGGACAGGCCAGCCCCAGCATTTT,CASSYPPWTGQPQHF
TRBV18,TRBJ2-3,once,-,TGTGCCAGCTCACGGGGGGAGAACGCAGATACGCAGTATTTT,CASSRGENADTQYF
TRBV15,TRBJ2-5,-,TRBD2,TGTGCCACCAGCGGACCCACTAGCGCCGGGCTCCAAGAGACCCAGTACTTC,CATSGPTSAGLQETQYF
TRBV5-6,TRBJ2-5,few,TRBD2,TGTGCCAGCAGCTCCCAAGCGGGAGGGGGAGAGACCCAGTACTTC,CASSSQAGGGETQYF
TRBV30,TRBJ1-2,-,-,TGTGCCTGGAGTCGGGGGGCCCCTCAGCCCTACACCTTC,CAWSRGAPQPYTF
TRBV9,TRBJ1-3,-,-,TGTGCCAGCAGCGCCCCGACAGACTACACCATATATTTT,CASSAPTDYTIYF
TRBV19,TRBJ1-6,-,TRBD1,TGTGCCAGTAGTAAAATCGGGACAGGAAATTCACCCCTCCACTTT,CASSKIGTGNSPLHF
TRBV27,TRBJ1-4,-,-,TGTGCCAGCAGTTTCCATGGGGGGGTAGGGATCGGTGAAAAACTGTTTTTT,CASSFHGGVGIGEKLFF
TRBV10-1,TRBJ2-3,-,TRBD2,TGCGCCAGCACCGCGGGACTAAAAATCGGTGATACGCAGTATTTT,CASTAGLKIGDTQYF
TRBV5-1,TRBJ1-4,-,TRBD1,TGCGCCAGCAGCGGGGGGACAGGTTGGAATGAAAAACTGTTTTTT,CASSGGTGWNEKLFF
TRBV5-4,TRBJ2-1,-,TRBD2,TGTGCCGCCCATAAGCGGGGGGAAATTTACAATGAGCAGTTCTTC,CAAHKRGEIYNEQFF
TRBV28,TRBJ2-4,-,-,TGTGCCAGCAGTTTATATTACGGGGTGAGAAACATTCAGTACTTC,CASSLYYGVRNIQYF
TRBV11-2,TRBJ2-7,-,TRBD1,TGTGCCAGCAGCTTAGGGGACAGTCCCTACGAGCAGTACTTC,CASSLGDSPYEQYF
TRBV21-1,TRBJ2-7,few,-,TGTGCCAGCCCCCCGGCAGGGGTGGCCTACGAGCAGTACTTC,CASPPAGVAYEQYF
TRBV27,TRBJ2-7,once,-,TGTGCCAGCAAGGCAGGGAACTCCTACGAGCAGTACTTC,CASKAGNSYEQYF
TRBV5-1,TRBJ2-7,-,TRBD2,TGCGCCAGCAGCCCTCGGGCGGGAGTCCTAACCGAGCAGTACTTC,CASSPRAGVLTEQYF
TRBV6-5,TRBJ1-2,-,TRBD1,TGTGCCAGCAGGAGGGGACAGACGTATGGCTACACCTTC,CASRRGQTYGYTF
TRBV9,TRBJ2-1,-,TRBD1,TGTGCCAGCAGCCCAGGACAGGGACCTGAAGCGGGTCTCTTC,CASSPGQGPEAGLF
TRBV3-1/TRBV3-2,TRBJ2-3,-,TRBD2,TGTGCCAGCAGCCCCCTAGCGGGGGGGCCAGATACGCAGTATTTT,CASSPLAGGPDTQYF
TRBV7-2,TRBJ1-5,-,TRBD1,TGTGCCAGCAGCTTAGGGGGGACAGGGGCCAATCAGCCCCAGCATTTT,CASSLGGTGANQPQHF
TRBV18,TRBJ1-5,-,-,TGTGCCAGCTCTGAGGTTACTCTTAGCAATCAGCCCCAGCATTTT,CASSEVTLSNQPQHF
TRBV6-4,TRBJ1-6,few,-,TGTGCCAGTAAACCGGGTCCTAATTCACCCCTCCACTTT,CASKPGPNSPLHF
TRBV2,TRBJ1-5,few,-,TGTGCCAGCAGTGGTAATAGCAATCAGCCCCAGCATTTT,CASSGNSNQPQHF
TRBV5-1,TRBJ2-5,-,-,TGCGCCAGCAGCTTGTCCCTCCGGGACGGGGGGTACTTC,CASSLSLRDGGYF
TRBV19,TRBJ2-3,-,-,TGTGCCATAAGCAGGGCCAGCACAGATACGCAGTATTTT,CAISRASTDTQYF
TRBV5-1,TRBJ1-3,-,-,TGCGCCAGCAGTATGGGGGCGATTTCTGGAAACACCATATATTTT,CASSMGAISGNTIYF
TRBV5-3,TRBJ2-5,-,-,TGTGCCAGAAGCTTAAAGGGGTACCAAGAGACCCAGTACTTC,CARSLKGYQETQYF
TRBV7-9,TRBJ1-1,-,-,TGTGCCAGCAGCAAGACAATGGAAGAAGCTTTCTTT,CASSKTMEEAFF
TRBV19,TRBJ1-5,-,-,TGTGCCAGTAGTTTCGGGACACAGTCAAATCAGCCCCAGCATTTT,CASSFGTQSNQPQHF
TRBV5-1,TRBJ1-4,once,TRBD1,TGCGCCAGCAGCATACAGGGGTGGGATGAAAAACTGTTTTTT,CASSIQGWDEKLFF
TRBV5-8,TRBJ2-3,-,-,TGTGCCAGCAGCTTACGGAGGGAGGGCACAGATACGCAGTATTTT,CASSLRREGTDTQYF
TRBV5-1,TRBJ1-2,few,TRBD1,TGCGCCAGCAGCTTGGAAGCTTCGGGGACAGCGACGGACTACACCTTC,CASSLEASGTATDYTF
TRBV28,TRBJ2-7,-,TRBD2,TGTGCCAGCAGTCTACTAGCGGACTTAGCGGGAGAGCAGTACTTC,CASSLLADLAGEQYF
TRBV6-5,TRBJ2-7,few,TRBD2,TGTGCCAGCAGTAACTCGGGCGGGGGCTACGAGCAGTACTTC,CASSNSGGGYEQYF
TRBV7-2,TRBJ1-3,-,-,TGTGCCAGCAGCACAGGGACCTCTGGAAACACCATATATTTT,CASSTGTSGNTIYF
TRBV19,TRBJ2-4,-,-,TGTGCCAGTAGTACCGACACCAGACAGCTACAGTACTTC,CASSTDTRQLQYF
TRBV9,TRBJ2-2,few,-,TGTGCCAGCAGCGCCCGGGCCGGGGAGCTGTTTTTT,CASSARAGELFF
TRBV7-7,TRBJ2-2,few,-,TGTGCCAGCAGCCCCGGCGCACTAGGGACCGGGGAGCTGTTTTTT,CASSPGALGTGELFF
TRBV12-2,TRBJ2-4,-,-,TGTGCAAGTCGCCCAAGGACCGGGGGAGGGAAAAACATTCAGTACTTC,CASRPRTGGGKNIQYF
TRBV3-1/TRBV3-2,TRBJ1-2,-,TRBD1,TGTGCCAGCAGCAGACAGGGTTTCGGACAACACTATGGCTACACCTTC,CASSRQGFGQHYGYTF
TRBV30,TRBJ2-5,-,TRBD2,TGTGCCTGGAGCCTACGGGGGGGCTTGTCCCAAGAGACCCAGTACTTC,CAWSLRGGLSQETQYF
TRBV18,TRBJ1-2,-,-,TGTGCCAGCTCACGAGAGCCCGACTATGGCTACACCTTC,CASSREPDYGYTF
TRBV28,TRBJ1-2,-,TRBD1,TGTGCCAGCAGACTACAGGGGACTAACTATGGCTACACCTTC,CASRLQGTNYGYTF